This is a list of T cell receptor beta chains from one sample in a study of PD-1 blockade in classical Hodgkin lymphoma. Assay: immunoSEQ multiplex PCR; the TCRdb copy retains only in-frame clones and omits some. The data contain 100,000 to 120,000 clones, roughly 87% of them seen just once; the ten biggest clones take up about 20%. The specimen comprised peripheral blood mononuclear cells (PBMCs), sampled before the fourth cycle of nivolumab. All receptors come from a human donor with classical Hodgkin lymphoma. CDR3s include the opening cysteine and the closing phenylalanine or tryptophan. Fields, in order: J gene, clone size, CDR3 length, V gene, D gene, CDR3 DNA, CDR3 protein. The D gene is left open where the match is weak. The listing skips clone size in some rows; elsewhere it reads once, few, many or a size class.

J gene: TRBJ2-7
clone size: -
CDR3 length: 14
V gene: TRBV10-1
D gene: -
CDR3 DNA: TGCGCCAGCAGTGACCAGGGCGGATCCTACGAGCAGTACTTC
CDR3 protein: CASSDQGGSYEQYF

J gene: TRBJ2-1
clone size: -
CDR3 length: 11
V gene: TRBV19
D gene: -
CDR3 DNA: TGTGCCAGTAGCCAGGAATTGCAGCAGTTCTTC
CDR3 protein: CASSQELQQFF

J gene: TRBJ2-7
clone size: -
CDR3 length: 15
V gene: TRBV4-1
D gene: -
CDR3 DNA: TGCGCCAGCAGCCAAGAACTTCGAAATTCCTACGAGCAGTACTTC
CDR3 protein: CASSQELRNSYEQYF

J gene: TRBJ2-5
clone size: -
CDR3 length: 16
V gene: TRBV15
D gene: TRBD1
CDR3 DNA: TGTGCCACCAGCAGAGTTCTCGGACAGGTCCGAGAGACCCAGTACTTC
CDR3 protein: CATSRVLGQVRETQYF

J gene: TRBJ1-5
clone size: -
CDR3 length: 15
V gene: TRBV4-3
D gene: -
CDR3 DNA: TGCGCCAGCAGCCAAGACCCGCAGGGCAATCAGCCCCAGCATTTT
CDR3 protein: CASSQDPQGNQPQHF

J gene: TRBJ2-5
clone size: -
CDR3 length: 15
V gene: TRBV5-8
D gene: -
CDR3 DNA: TGTGCCAGCAGCTTAGTCGGCGGAACCCAAGAGACCCAGTACTTC
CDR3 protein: CASSLVGGTQETQYF

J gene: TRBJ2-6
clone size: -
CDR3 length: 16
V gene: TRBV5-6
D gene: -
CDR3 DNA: TGTGCCAGCAGCCCCCCGGGAAGCTCTGGGGCCAACGTCCTGACTTTC
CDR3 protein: CASSPPGSSGANVLTF

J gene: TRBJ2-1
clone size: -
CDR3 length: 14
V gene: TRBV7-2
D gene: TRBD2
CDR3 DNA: TGTGCCAGCAGCTTAGTGACGGGAGGCAATGAGCAGTTCTTC
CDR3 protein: CASSLVTGGNEQFF

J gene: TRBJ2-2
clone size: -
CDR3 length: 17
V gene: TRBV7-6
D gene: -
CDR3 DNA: TGTGCCAGCAGCCCCGTAGAGCGGGCTTGGAACACCGGGGAGCTGTTTTTT
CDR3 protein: CASSPVERAWNTGELFF

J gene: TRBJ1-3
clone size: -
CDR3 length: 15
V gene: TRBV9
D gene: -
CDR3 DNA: TGTGCCAGCAGCGCGGATGCAAGTCTTGGAAACACCATATATTTT
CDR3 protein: CASSADASLGNTIYF

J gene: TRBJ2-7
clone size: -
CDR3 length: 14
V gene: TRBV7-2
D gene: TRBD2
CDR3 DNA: TGTGCCAGCAGGGCGGGGGGGGCACGTGGCGAGCAGTACTTC
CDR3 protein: CASRAGGARGEQYF

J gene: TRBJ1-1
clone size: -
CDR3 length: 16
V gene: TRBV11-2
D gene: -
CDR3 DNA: TGTGCCAGCAGACTGATACAGGGCGGGCCGGGAACTGAAGCTTTCTTT
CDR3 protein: CASRLIQGGPGTEAFF

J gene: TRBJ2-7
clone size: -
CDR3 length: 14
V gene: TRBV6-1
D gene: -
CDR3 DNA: TGTGCCAGCACCCGGGACACGGGTTTCTACGAGCAGTACTTC
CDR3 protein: CASTRDTGFYEQYF

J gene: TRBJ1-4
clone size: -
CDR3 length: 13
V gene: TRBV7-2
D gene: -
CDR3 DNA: TGTGCCAGCAGCTTACGAACCGCGGGGACACTGTTTTTT
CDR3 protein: CASSLRTAGTLFF

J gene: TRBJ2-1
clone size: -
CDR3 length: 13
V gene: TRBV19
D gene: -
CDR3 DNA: TGTGCCAGTAGTACCGGGAACTACAATGAGCAGTTCTTC
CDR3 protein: CASSTGNYNEQFF

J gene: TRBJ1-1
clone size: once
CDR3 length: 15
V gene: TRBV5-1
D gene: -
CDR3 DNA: TGCGCCAGCAAAATAACGGAGGGGGTGAACACTGAAGCTTTCTTT
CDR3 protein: CASKITEGVNTEAFF

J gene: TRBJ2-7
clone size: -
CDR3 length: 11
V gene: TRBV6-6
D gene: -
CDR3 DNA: TGTGCCAGCAGTTACCTCGCCGAGCAGTACTTC
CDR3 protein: CASSYLAEQYF

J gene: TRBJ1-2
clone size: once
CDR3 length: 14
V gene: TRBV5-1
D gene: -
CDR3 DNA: TGCGCCAGCAGCTTGGACAGGGCGGACTATGGCTACACCTTC
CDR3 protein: CASSLDRADYGYTF

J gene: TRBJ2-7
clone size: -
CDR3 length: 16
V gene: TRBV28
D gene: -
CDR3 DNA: TGTGCCAGCAGTGTCCCTTACGTGGGCACCGCCTACGAGCAGTACTTC
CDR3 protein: CASSVPYVGTAYEQYF

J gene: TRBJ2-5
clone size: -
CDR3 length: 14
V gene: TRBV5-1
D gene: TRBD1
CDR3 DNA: TGCGCCAGCAGCTTGGCATCAGGGGGCGAGACCCAGTACTTC
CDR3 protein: CASSLASGGETQYF

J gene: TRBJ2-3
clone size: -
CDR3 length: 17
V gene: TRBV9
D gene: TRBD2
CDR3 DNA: TGTGCCAGCAGCGTAGGGACTAGCGTTTATGGGACAGATACGCAGTATTTT
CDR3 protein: CASSVGTSVYGTDTQYF

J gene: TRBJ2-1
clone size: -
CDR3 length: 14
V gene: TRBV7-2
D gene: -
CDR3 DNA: TGTGCCAGCAGCCGAAGGACTGTATACAATGAGCAGTTCTTC
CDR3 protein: CASSRRTVYNEQFF

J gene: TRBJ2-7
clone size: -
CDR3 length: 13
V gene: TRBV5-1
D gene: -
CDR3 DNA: TGCGCCAGCAGCCGAGACAGGCCCGACGAGCAGTACTTC
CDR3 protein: CASSRDRPDEQYF

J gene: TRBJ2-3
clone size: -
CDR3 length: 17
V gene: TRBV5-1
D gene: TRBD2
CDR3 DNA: TGCGCCAGCACCTACCTCGGGGGGGCAATTAGCACAGATACGCAGTATTTT
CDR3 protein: CASTYLGGAISTDTQYF

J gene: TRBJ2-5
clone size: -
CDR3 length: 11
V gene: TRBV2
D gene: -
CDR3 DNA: TGTGCCAGCGGCTACCAAGAGACCCAGTACTTC
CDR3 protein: CASGYQETQYF

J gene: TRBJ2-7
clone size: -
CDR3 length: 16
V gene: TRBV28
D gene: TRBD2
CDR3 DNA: TGTGCCAGCACCCTCCCAGGGGGCGGGACTAGCGGAGGGCTCCACTTC
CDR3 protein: CASTLPGGGTSGGLHF

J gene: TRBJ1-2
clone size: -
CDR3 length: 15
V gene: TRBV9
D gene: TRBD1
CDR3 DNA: TGTGCCAGCAGCATGGGACAGGGATCGCTTTATGGCTACACCTTC
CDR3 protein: CASSMGQGSLYGYTF

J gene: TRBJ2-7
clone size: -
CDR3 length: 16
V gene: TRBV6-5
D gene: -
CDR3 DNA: TGTGCCAGCAGTTACTCCGGGACCGAAAGCTCCTACGAGCAGTACTTC
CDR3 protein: CASSYSGTESSYEQYF

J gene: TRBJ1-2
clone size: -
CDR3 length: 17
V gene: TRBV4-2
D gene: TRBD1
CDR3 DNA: TGTGCCAGCAGCCAACTGGGACAGGGGGCTCTCAACTATGGCTACACCTTC
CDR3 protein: CASSQLGQGALNYGYTF

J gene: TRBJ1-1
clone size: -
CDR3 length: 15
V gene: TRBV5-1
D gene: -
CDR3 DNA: TGCGCCAGCGGGGGCGCCTTAGCCATGAACACTGAAGCTTTCTTT
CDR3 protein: CASGGALAMNTEAFF

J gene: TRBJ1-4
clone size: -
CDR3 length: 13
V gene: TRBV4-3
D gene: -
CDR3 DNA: TGCGCCAGCAGCCAAGGAGTGGCTGAAAAACTGTTTTTT
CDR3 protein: CASSQGVAEKLFF

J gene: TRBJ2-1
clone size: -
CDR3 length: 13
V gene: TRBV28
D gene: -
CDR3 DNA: TGTGCCAGCAGGGACGCTAGCGCCAATGAGCAGTTCTTC
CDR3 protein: CASRDASANEQFF

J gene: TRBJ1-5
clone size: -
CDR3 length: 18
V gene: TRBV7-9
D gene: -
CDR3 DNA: TGTGCCAGCAGCTTAGGGGGGCCGGGGGCTACTGGCAATCAGCCCCAGCATTTT
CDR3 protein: CASSLGGPGATGNQPQHF

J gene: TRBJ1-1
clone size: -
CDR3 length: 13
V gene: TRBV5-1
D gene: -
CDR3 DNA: TGCGCCAGCAGCTTGGGTACGAGCACTGAAGCTTTCTTT
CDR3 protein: CASSLGTSTEAFF

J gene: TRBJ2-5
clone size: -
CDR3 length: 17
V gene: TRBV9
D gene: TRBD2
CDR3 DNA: TGTGCCAGCAGCGTAGGAGAGTTAGCGGGAGTAGGTGAGACCCAGTACTTC
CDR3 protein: CASSVGELAGVGETQYF

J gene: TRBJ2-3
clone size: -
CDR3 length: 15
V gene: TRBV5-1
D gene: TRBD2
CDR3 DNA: TGCGCCAGCAGCCCGGGACTAGCGGGACTCGATACGCAGTATTTT
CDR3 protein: CASSPGLAGLDTQYF

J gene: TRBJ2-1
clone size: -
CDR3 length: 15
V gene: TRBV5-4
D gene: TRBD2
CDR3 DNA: TGTGCCAGCAGCTTGTATAGCGGGGCTTACAATGAGCAGTTCTTC
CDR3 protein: CASSLYSGAYNEQFF

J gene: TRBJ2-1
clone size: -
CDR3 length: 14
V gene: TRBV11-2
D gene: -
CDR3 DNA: TGTGCCAGCAGCTTAGGACAGGTTAACAATGAGCAGTTCTTC
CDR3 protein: CASSLGQVNNEQFF

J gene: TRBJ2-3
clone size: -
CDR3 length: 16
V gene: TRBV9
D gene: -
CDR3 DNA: TGTGCCAGCAGCGTATTAGCGGACCTTAGCACAGATACGCAGTATTTT
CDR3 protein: CASSVLADLSTDTQYF

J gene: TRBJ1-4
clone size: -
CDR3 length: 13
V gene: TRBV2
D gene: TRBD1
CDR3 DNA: TGTGCCAGCAGTGGGCGACAGGGGGAAAAACTGTTTTTT
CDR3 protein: CASSGRQGEKLFF

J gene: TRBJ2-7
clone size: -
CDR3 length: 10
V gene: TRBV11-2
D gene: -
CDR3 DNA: TGTGCCAGCGGGGTGGACGAGCAGTACTTC
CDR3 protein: CASGVDEQYF

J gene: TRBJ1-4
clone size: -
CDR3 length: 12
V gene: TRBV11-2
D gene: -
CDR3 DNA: TGTGCCAGCAGCCCATCCTATGAAAAACTGTTTTTT
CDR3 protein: CASSPSYEKLFF

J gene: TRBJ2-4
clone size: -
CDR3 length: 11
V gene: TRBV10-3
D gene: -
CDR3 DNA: TGTGCCACCAGCGAGAAAAACATTCAGTACTTC
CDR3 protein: CATSEKNIQYF

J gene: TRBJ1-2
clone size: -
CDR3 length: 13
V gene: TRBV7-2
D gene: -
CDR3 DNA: TGTGCCAGCAGCCCCACTCTTCGGTATGGCTACACCTTC
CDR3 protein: CASSPTLRYGYTF

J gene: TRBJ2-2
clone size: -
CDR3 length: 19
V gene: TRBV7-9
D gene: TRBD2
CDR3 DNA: TGTGCCAGCAGCCTGGGGGGACTAGCGGGAGGAACCGGTACCGGGGAGCTGTTTTTT
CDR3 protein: CASSLGGLAGGTGTGELFF

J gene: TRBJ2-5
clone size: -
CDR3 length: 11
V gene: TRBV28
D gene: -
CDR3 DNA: TGTGCCAGCAGTTGGGGGGAGACCCAGTACTTC
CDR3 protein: CASSWGETQYF